This T cell receptor beta chain was found in a study of naive and memory T cell subsets listed by TCRdb under 2017. Regarding the complete study: According to the figure summarizing the samples, there were 10 blood donors, 7 tuberculin skin test biopsies and 3 saline control biopsies. Usually PCR2 was run as a SYBR Green qPCR and stopped at a set threshold, although low-input samples could use end-point PCR (roughly 6 cycles) instead. Overall study outcomes, separate from this receptor: The RNA-based method was acknowledged to be potentially sensitive to changes in TCR transcripts with T cell activation and differentiation.

Reading from cysteine to phenylalanine, the CDR3 counts 14 amino acids. Just the 42-base CDR3 DNA is kept, in frame starting at base 1. Here V drops 0 bases and J drops 2 bases, and the junction holds 0 bases not matched to any gene. Reading the germline V gene gives CDR1 MNHEY and CDR2 SVGAGI. This clonotype was detected ten times or more. No cognate antigen has been identified for it. Base qualities are not provided; no much larger clone lies one nucleotide away. The protocol used for the library was 5' RACE. The ligated cDNA was amplified in four rounds of PCR with nested alpha and beta constant region primers together with the SP2 primer. For the blood and skin samples, TCR RNA was reverse transcribed with SuperScript IV using primers for the alpha and beta constant regions. An oligonucleotide carrying the Illumina SP2 primer and a UMI was ligated to the 3' end of the cDNA by means of T4 RNA ligase 1. To prevent hairpin formation, the 12-nucleotide UMI was made up of two random hexamers with an eight-base spacer between them. From the second PCR onward, TCR alpha and beta chain libraries were processed separately and dual indexed for multiplexing. After pooling, the indexed libraries were analyzed by capillary electrophoresis and sequenced on either an Illumina MiSeq or NextSeq. To boost base diversity and improve cluster recognition, PhiX DNA at about 5-8% was spiked into the libraries. Per the original workflow: Demultiplexor took UMIs from read 2, joined the UMIs to the TCR sequence from read 1, and separated reads according to sample indices. Decombinator identified V and J genes and V-J junctions and gave each TCR a five-part identifier that included V and J deletions. Collapsinator used UMIs to correct sequencing errors and PCR amplification heterogeneity, yielding UMI-based abundance per TCR. CDR3Translator turned identifiers into nucleotide sequence, translated the nucleotide sequence into amino acids, and pulled out CDR3 regions based on terminal motifs. After normalization to the amount of input RNA, error-corrected alpha and beta TCR counts from blood and skin were compared. In-frame beta chains were kept once TCRdb had trimmed the public reads at Q25 with fastp and called clones with MiXCR. Duplicate CDR3 protein sequences are folded into a single record with the most common DNA and genes. The V and J calls follow TCRdb's processing rather than the paper's. Within this sample are approximately 58,000 distinct CDR3 sequences, with roughly 7% of them counted one time only. Roughly a tenth of the sample comes from the top ten.

The study reported a robust and sensitive protocol to amplify, sequence and analyze TCRs, based on 3' ligation of a UMI-containing oligonucleotide to TCR cDNA. For whole blood analysis, around 2.4 ml of peripheral blood was collected from healthy adult volunteers into Tempus tubes, and RNA was extracted following the manufacturer's instructions. Total RNA, without cell sorting, was DNase treated with RQ1 DNase before reverse transcription, targeting about 1 to 1,100 ng input. Skin biopsy and whole blood libraries were made to test pipeline robustness in samples where T cells form a minority population.

The chain is made from TRBV6-5 and TRBJ1-2; TRBD1 lines up with 7 middle nucleotides. The sequence was collected from a male donor in good health. The sequenced DNA: TGTGCCAGCAGTTACTCCAGGGGGAACTATGGCTACACCTTC. It specifies CASSYSRGNYGYTF.